This entry lists 17 T cell receptor beta chains sequenced from one sample in a study of cytomegalovirus exposure and HLA in healthy donors. The PCR had 60 Vbeta and 13 Jbeta primers. TCRdb keeps only in-frame clones here, not all; method: immunoSEQ multiplex PCR. The table records roughly 130,000 clones, around 8.5% of them present only once. Sequencing was performed on PBMCs. The receptors here all came from a man aged 35-49 years in good health and CMV-seronegative.

This clone appeared a few times. This chain links TRBV2 with TRBJ2-3; 7 bases match TRBD1. Germline lookup yields CDR1 SNHLY and CDR2 FYNNEI. This CDR3 is built from 15 residues. Trimming removed 6 bases from V and 0 bases from J; junction bases left unmatched: 6. CDR3 sequence: CASRAPGQSTDTQYF. DNA for the CDR3: TGTGCCAGCAGGGCTCCGGGACAGAGCACAGATACGCAGTATTTT.

The gene calls are TRBV7-3 and TRBJ2-3; a weak D match, TRBD2 (5 bases). Germline V CDR1 and CDR2: SGHTA, FQGTGA. The CDR3 length is 13 residues. V lost 5 bases, J lost 6 bases, and 12 bases lay in between. CDR3 nucleotides: TGTGCCAGCAGCGTAGGACTGGGCGATACGCAGTATTTT. It specifies CASSVGLGDTQYF.

This clone was observed a handful of times. The chain uses TRBV2 and TRBJ1-2; no firm D call. From germline, CDR1 is SNHLY and CDR2 FYNNEI. The V and J ends lost 3 bases and 5 bases respectively, with 13 bases between them. The CDR3 extends over 14 amino acids. The CDR3 coding sequence is TGTGCCAGCAGTGATCGCACAGATAAATATGGCTACACCTTC. The encoded protein is CASSDRTDKYGYTF.

The V gene is TRBV2, the J gene TRBJ2-5; D unclear. Per germline, CDR1 SNHLY and CDR2 FYNNEI. The V end lost 4 bases, the J end lost 5 bases, and 11 bases lay between the germline ends. This CDR3 spans 13 amino acids. DNA of the CDR3: TGTGCCAGCAGTGCCTTCCGGTGGGAGACCCAGTACTTC. This codes for CASSAFRWETQYF.

The J gene is TRBJ1-5, the V gene TRBV19, with 7 nucleotides matching TRBD1. In germline, CDR1 is LNHDA, CDR2 SQIVND (reference sequence). Germline trimming cut 5 bases from V and 7 bases from J; bases unmatched to any gene: 11. This CDR3 is 15 amino acids long. The CDR3 region is CASSANTGVWQPQHF. The CDR3 DNA is TGTGCCAGTAGTGCCAATACAGGGGTGTGGCAGCCCCAGCATTTT. Filled out from reference TRBV19 and TRBJ1-5, the complete variable domain reads DGGITQSPKYLFRKEGQNVTLSCEQNLNHDAMYWYRQDPGQGLRLIYYSQIVNDFQKGDIAEGYSVSREKKESFPLTVTSAQKNPTAFYLCASSANTGVWQPQHFGDGTRLSIL.

This clone was counted between two and nine times. This rearrangement joins TRBV5-6 to TRBJ2-5; tentative D call: TRBD2 (6 bases). CDR3 size: 15 residues. From germline, CDR1 is SGHDT and CDR2 YYEEEE. V shed 4 bases and J shed 4 bases, with 17 bases lying between them. The DNA of the CDR3 is TGTGCCAGCAGCCACACCCCAACTAGCTCAGAGACCCAGTACTTC. Amino acid sequence: CASSHTPTSSETQYF.

In its sample, this clone was seen a few times. This sequence joins TRBV9 and TRBJ2-5; D is unresolved. Trimming took 0 bases from V and 5 from J, leaving 11 bases between them. The CDR3 is made up of 14 amino acids. Germline CDR1 is SGDLS and CDR2 is YYNGEE. CDR3: CASSVGVAAETQYF. The CDR3 DNA reads TGTGCCAGCAGCGTAGGGGTTGCGGCGGAGACCCAGTACTTC.

The table lists this clone with a few counts. The rearrangement joins TRBV2 to TRBJ1-4, with 9 positions matching TRBD1. The CDR3 is 14 amino acids. V trimming: 6 bases; J trimming: 7 bases; junction bases outside the gene matches: 6. Germline CDR1 SNHLY, CDR2 FYNNEI. CDR3 sequence reads: CASRRTGVGEKLFF. Written as DNA, the CDR3 is TGTGCCAGCAGGAGGACAGGGGTGGGTGAAAAACTGTTTTTT.

This clone was observed a handful of times. J is TRBJ2-3 and V is TRBV6-4; 7 nucleotides line up with TRBD1. Germline CDR1 reads MRHNA; CDR2 reads SNTAGT. Germline trimming cut 3 bases from V and 0 bases from J; bases unmatched to any gene: 3. The CDR3 is 15 amino acids. This CDR3 is CASSEGQESTDTQYF. The DNA for the CDR3 is TGTGCCAGCAGTGAAGGACAGGAGAGCACAGATACGCAGTATTTT.

The chain recombines TRBV5-1 with TRBJ2-7, with a weak D call TRBD2 (5 bases). The V gene's germline CDR1 is SGHRS and CDR2 YFSETQ. V lost 3 bases to trimming and J lost 3 bases, with 13 bases between them. The CDR3 spans 14 residues. CDR3 nucleotide sequence: TGCGCCAGCAGCTCCGGACTCGACAACTACGAGCAGTACTTC. Amino acid sequence: CASSSGLDNYEQYF.

The J gene is TRBJ2-7, the V gene TRBV11-2; D gene ambiguous. Trimming took 5 bases from V and 5 from J, leaving 13 bases between them. Germline loops: CDR1 SGHAT, CDR2 FQNNGV. The CDR3 has 13 amino acids. CDR3 residues: CASSPRPGDEQYF. The CDR3 DNA reads as TGTGCCAGCAGCCCCCGCCCCGGTGACGAGCAGTACTTC.

A few counts support this clone. The genes are TRBV10-3 and TRBJ2-7, with D perhaps matching TRBD1 (6 bases). Germline CDR1 ENHRY, CDR2 SYGVKD. This CDR3 spans 16 amino acids. Trimming left V 3 bases short and J 3 bases short, with 18 bases between. The CDR3 coding sequence is TGTGCCATCAGTGACCCGCAAAGGGGGACAAACTACGAGCAGTACTTC. Amino acid sequence: CAISDPQRGTNYEQYF.

This clone was found a few times. This sequence joins TRBV13 and TRBJ2-3; 13 bases are a match to TRBD2. Germline V lookup: CDR1 PRHDT, CDR2 FYEKMQ (reference sequence). There are 17 residues in the CDR3. Germline trimming cut 0 bases from V and 2 bases from J; bases unmatched to any gene: 2. Written as DNA, the CDR3 is TGTGCCAGCAGCTTAGGAACTAGCGGGGGGGACACAGATACGCAGTATTTT. This sequence encodes CASSLGTSGGDTDTQYF.

CDR3 in amino acids: CASSLMGGEIAEAFF. The CDR3 region has the DNA TGCGCCAGCAGCCTCATGGGGGGGGAAATAGCTGAAGCTTTCTTT. The genes are TRBV4-1 and TRBJ1-1; D is perhaps TRBD1 (5 bases). Germline V gene lookup returns CDR1 MGHRA and CDR2 YSYEKL. The CDR3 is 15 residues long. V dropped 4 bases and J dropped 6 bases, with 18 bases sitting between them.

This clone was seen only a few times. The rearrangement joins TRBV6-5 to TRBJ2-3, with 7 bases identical to TRBD2. V trimming: 2 bases; J trimming: 5 bases; junction bases outside the gene matches: 7. The CDR3 has 15 residues. From germline, CDR1 is MNHEY and CDR2 SVGAGI. As DNA, the CDR3 is TGTGCCAGCAGTTACGTGGGGGGGAATGGAGATACGCAGTATTTT. This encodes CASSYVGGNGDTQYF.

The sample holds a few counts of this clone. The V call is TRBV4-2, the J call TRBJ2-3; D call uncertain. This CDR3 is 13 amino acids long. Germline CDR1 LGHNA, CDR2 YNFKEQ. The V and J ends lost 2 bases and 6 bases respectively, with 9 bases between them. CDR3 bases: TGTGCCAGCAGCCAACCGGTTTCTGATACGCAGTATTTT. Translating gives CASSQPVSDTQYF.

There are a few counts of this clone. The V call is TRBV2, the J call TRBJ2-3; no firm D call. The CDR3 consists of 15 residues. In germline, CDR1 is SNHLY, CDR2 FYNNEI. The V end lost 1 base, the J end lost 3 bases, and 11 bases lay between the germline ends. CDR3 nucleotide sequence: TGTGCCAGCAGTGAAGGGGCCGCGAGAACAGATACGCAGTATTTT. Translated, it gives CASSEGAARTDTQYF. Full variable domain (remainder filled in from reference TRBV2 and TRBJ2-3): EPEVTQTPSHQVTQMGQEVILRCVPISNHLYFYWYRQILGQKVEFLVSFYNNEISEKSEIFDDQFSVERPDGSNFTLKIRSTKLEDSAMYFCASSEGAARTDTQYFGPGTRLTVL.